The following is a T cell receptor beta chain sequence with its context. The antigen remains undetermined. A read error may be the cause here, since a much bigger clone is one base away. Semi-nested PCR with Nested Universal Primer A followed constant-region reverse priming of full-length variable regions. TCRdb redid the calling of the 5' RACE reads with MiXCR, one entry per CDR3 protein. The sample consists of roughly 45,000 distinct CDR3 sequences, 20% to 25% of them appearing once. Study-level findings and limits: Greatest tumor Treg TCR overlap was with tumor naive CD4+ cells.

Cells sorted as Tregs were CD4+, CD25+ and CD127-/low. Germline CDR1 and CDR2: SGHNT and YYREEE (reference sequence). V lost 7 bases and J lost 4; bases outside the gene matches: 11. This CDR3 has 15 residues. The chain recombines TRBV5-4 with TRBJ2-1; 7 positions match TRBD2. The origin of this receptor is a female donor with breast cancer. The source material was Tregs sorted from blood. The CDR3 spells CASSKRDFGYNEQFF. Here the CDR3 DNA reads TGTGCCAGCTCCAAGCGGGATTTCGGGTACAATGAGCAGTTCTTC. Combining the CDR3 with reference TRBV5-4 and TRBJ2-1 gives the whole variable domain ETGVTQSPTHLIKTRGQQVTLRCSSQSGHNTVSWYQQALGQGPQFIFQYYREEENGRGNFPPRFSGLQFPNYSSELNVNALELDDSALYLCASSKRDFGYNEQFFGPGTRLTVL.